The 27 T cell receptor beta chains below come from one sample, sequenced in a study of blood T cells in healthy people across ages. The second PCR ran roughly 6 to 11 cycles with a sample-barcoded 5' primer and J-beta primers. TCRdb called the 5' RACE reads again in MiXCR, with one record for every CDR3 protein. The top ten clones hold approximately 21% of a sample with about 800,000 distinct CDR3 sequences, 55% to 75% of them seen once. Sequenced: blood. The source of these receptors is a young man in good health.

The chain is built from TRBV19 and TRBJ2-3; D possibly uses TRBD1 or TRBD2 (7 bases each). CDR1 and CDR2 from the germline V gene are LNHDA and SQIVND (reference sequence). The CDR3 sequence is 15 residues long. With 2 bases removed from V and 4 bases from J, the gap between germline ends came to 13 bases. The DNA of the CDR3 is TGTGCCAGTAGTATAAGACAGGGAGGGCCAGATACGCAGTATTTT. Amino acids: CASSIRQGGPDTQYF.

A few counts support this clonotype. The chain carries TRBV7-9 and TRBJ2-3; 8 bases line up with TRBD2. The germline gives CDR1 SEHNR, CDR2 FQNEAQ (reference sequence). V dropped 5 bases and J dropped 5; count of bases not matched to a gene: 15. CDR3 size: 17 residues. This CDR3 reads CASSLQIQAGDLDTQYF. The CDR3 DNA reads as TGTGCCAGCAGCCTCCAAATCCAAGCGGGGGATCTAGATACGCAGTATTTT.

The chain employs TRBV7-2 and TRBJ1-5; D is perhaps TRBD1 (5 bases). Germline CDR1 reads SGHTA; CDR2 reads FQGNSA. V was trimmed by 1 base and J by 4 bases, leaving 14 bases between them. This CDR3 has 16 residues. In DNA form, the CDR3 reads TGTGCCAGCAGCTTAGTCGCAGGGCCGAGAAATCAGCCCCAGCATTTT. Its protein product is CASSLVAGPRNQPQHF. Complete variable domain (other parts from reference TRBV7-2 and TRBJ1-5): GAGVSQSPSNKVTEKGKDVELRCDPISGHTALYWYRQSLGQGLEFLIYFQGNSAPDKSGLPSDRFSAERTGGSVSTLTIQRTQQEDSAVYLCASSLVAGPRNQPQHFGDGTRLSIL.

V is TRBV20-1 and J is TRBJ2-5; the match to TRBD2 covers 9 bases. The germline V gene encodes CDR1 DFQATT and CDR2 SNEGSKA (reference sequence). The CDR3 totals 12 residues. V lost 6 bases and J lost 4; bases outside the gene matches: 3. Here the CDR3 reads CSAPSGVETQYF. The CDR3, as DNA: TGCAGTGCACCTAGCGGGGTAGAGACCCAGTACTTC.

The CDR3 region is CASSQGSINYEQYF. DNA of the CDR3: TGCGCCAGCAGCCAAGGTTCTATAAATTACGAGCAGTACTTC. The chain joins TRBV4-3 to TRBJ2-7; unclear D gene. V lost 1 base to trimming and J lost 4 bases, with 11 bases between them. There are 14 residues in the CDR3. CDR1 is LGHNA and CDR2 is YSLEER in the germline V gene.

The rearrangement uses TRBV6-2 or TRBV6-3 and TRBJ1-1; 7 bases fit TRBD1. The CDR3 is made up of 14 amino acids. V lost 6 bases to trimming and J lost 4 bases; unmatched junction nucleotides: 8. Germline CDR1 reads MNHEY; CDR2 reads SVGEGT. CDR3 nucleotide sequence: TGTGCCAGCAGACGGACAGGTTGCGGCACTGAAGCTTTCTTT. Translation: CASRRTGCGTEAFF.

The chain employs TRBV15 and TRBJ2-5; D unclear. In germline, CDR1 is LNHNV, CDR2 YYDKDF (reference sequence). V was cut by 0 bases and J by 3 bases, with 11 bases left in between. The CDR3 sequence is 15 residues long. The CDR3 spells CATSRDKWKEETQYF. Written as DNA, the CDR3 is TGTGCCACCAGCAGAGATAAGTGGAAGGAAGAGACCCAGTACTTC. Looking up the rest from reference TRBV15 and TRBJ2-5 gives the full variable domain: DAMVIQNPRYQVTQFGKPVTLSCSQTLNHNVMYWYQQKSSQAPKLLFHYYDKDFNNEADTPDNFQSRRPNTSFCFLDIRSPGLGDTAMYLCATSRDKWKEETQYFGPGTRLLVL.

The CDR3, as DNA: TGCAGCGTTGGGTCAAGAGCGAACACTGAAGCTTTCTTT. Translation: CSVGSRANTEAFF. V and J are TRBV29-1 and TRBJ1-1; no clear D. In germline, CDR1 is SQVTM, CDR2 ANQGSEA. The CDR3 has 13 amino acids. Trimming stripped 4 bases from V and 1 base from J, with 10 bases between. The entire variable domain, with the rest obtained from reference TRBV29-1 and TRBJ1-1, is as follows: SAVISQKPSRDICQRGTSLTIQCQVDSQVTMMFWYRQQPGQSLTLIATANQGSEATYESGFVIDKFPISRPNLTFSTLTVSNMSPEDSSIYLCSVGSRANTEAFFGQGTRLTVV.

The V gene is TRBV29-1, the J gene TRBJ2-1, with D possibly TRBD2 on 5 matching bases. Trimming cost V 8 bases and J 7 bases, with 12 bases left between them. CDR1 and CDR2 from the germline V gene are SQVTM and ANQGSEA. The CDR3 contains 11 residues. CDR3 in amino acids: CSPTKGNEQFF. The CDR3 DNA follows: TGCAGCCCGACTAAGGGAAATGAGCAGTTCTTC.

The CDR3 reads CSVKRTSDPQETQYF. CDR3 sequence (DNA): TGCAGCGTCAAGCGGACTAGCGATCCACAGGAGACCCAGTACTTC. The rearrangement joins TRBV29-1 to TRBJ2-7; TRBD2 matches at 9 bases. The end of the DNA is better explained by TRBJ2-5, so the J call may be wrong. Germline-derived CDR1 and CDR2 are SQVTM and ANQGSEA. This CDR3 spans 15 amino acids.

The count of this clonotype is one. The V and J genes are TRBV6-6 and TRBJ1-2, with D hard to call. This CDR3 has 14 amino acids. In germline, CDR1 is MNHNY, CDR2 SVGAGI (reference sequence). V gave up 0 bases and J gave up 1 base, with 6 bases separating them. The CDR3 DNA is TGTGCCAGCAGTTACTCGATTGTTAACTATGGCTACACCTTC. Its translation: CASSYSIVNYGYTF.

For this clonotype: Germline and junction disagree at one end, which may indicate a read error. This chain links TRBV7-2 with TRBJ1-2, with a tentative D call TRBD1 (5 bases). This CDR3 is built from 17 residues. The V gene's germline CDR1 is SGHTA and CDR2 FQGNSA. The CDR3 region has the DNA TGTGCCGGCAGCTTCGATAATCAGGGTGCCCTTAACTATGGCTACACCTTC. It codes for CAGSFDNQGALNYGYTF.

The V call is TRBV29-1, the J call TRBJ1-2; 8 bases are shared with TRBD1. This CDR3 comprises 13 residues. The germline V gene encodes CDR1 SQVTM and CDR2 ANQGSEA. V trimming: 4 bases; J trimming: 6 bases; junction bases outside the gene matches: 7. For the CDR3, the DNA is TGCAGCGTTGGGGGGTCGACAGGGGATGGCTACACCTTC. Its protein is CSVGGSTGDGYTF.

The chain carries TRBV29-1 and TRBJ2-5, with 9 nucleotides matching TRBD1. Germline V gene lookup returns CDR1 SQVTM and CDR2 ANQGSEA. With 6 bases clipped from V and 6 bases from J, the junction kept 5 bases outside the gene matches. The length of the CDR3 is 12 residues. CDR3 nucleotide sequence: TGCAGCGTGGGGGACAGGGATCAGACCCAGTACTTC. This sequence encodes CSVGDRDQTQYF.

J is TRBJ2-1 and V is TRBV20-1, with 10 positions matching TRBD2. There are 15 residues in the CDR3. From germline, CDR1 is DFQATT and CDR2 SNEGSKA (reference sequence). Trimming at V came to 5 bases and at J to 4 bases, leaving 8 bases not matched to a gene. The CDR3 region is CSAGGTSVPYNEQFF. DNA of the CDR3: TGCAGTGCTGGAGGGACTAGCGTTCCTTACAATGAGCAGTTCTTC.

This clonotype was observed a few times. This chain joins TRBV15 and TRBJ2-1; 7 positions agree with TRBD1. Germline V gene data show CDR1 as LNHNV and CDR2 as YYDKDF (reference sequence). This CDR3 spans 13 amino acids. The V segment lost 8 bases and the J segment 4 bases; nucleotides outside the gene matches: 5. The CDR3 sequence is CATGQAPYNEQFF. The CDR3 DNA reads TGTGCCACCGGACAGGCCCCATACAATGAGCAGTTCTTC.

This clonotype has only a few counts. The chain couples TRBV10-3 to TRBJ2-1; TRBD1 or TRBD2 may be the D gene (5 bases each). V gave up 2 bases and J gave up 5 bases, with 16 bases separating them. CDR1 and CDR2 (germline): ENHRY, SYGVKD. This CDR3 comprises 16 residues. In nucleotides, the CDR3 is TGTGCCATCAGTGAGGGGGCGGAAAGGAGGCACAATGAGCAGTTCTTC. Amino acids: CAISEGAERRHNEQFF.

Note on this clonotype: Germline is not matched at one junction end, which may reflect a read error. The rearrangement links TRBV4-3 to TRBJ2-6; no clear D. CDR3 size: 15 residues. Germline V lookup: CDR1 LGHNA, CDR2 YSLEER. CDR3 amino acids: CASSQDYSGTNVLTF. The CDR3 coding sequence is TGCGCCAGCAGCCAAGATTACTCTGGGACCAACGTCCTGACTTTC.

The chain is built from TRBV7-2 and TRBJ2-4; possibly TRBD2 for D (6 bases). Looked up from germline, CDR1 is SGHTA and CDR2 is FQGNSA. This CDR3 region has 16 residues. Trimming cost V 3 bases and J 4 bases, with 16 bases left between them. The CDR3 loop is CASSLRGMGMKNIQYF. CDR3 DNA sequence: TGTGCCAGCAGCTTGCGCGGGATGGGGATGAAAAACATTCAGTACTTC.

This chain links TRBV4-1 with TRBJ1-4; D gene uncertain. CDR3 size: 14 residues. CDR1 is MGHRA and CDR2 is YSYEKL in the germline V gene. The V gene lost 0 bases and the J gene lost 7 bases, with 9 bases spanning the gap. The CDR3 spells CASSQEVGLEKLFF. In DNA form, the CDR3 reads TGCGCCAGCAGCCAAGAGGTGGGCCTTGAAAAACTGTTTTTT.

This clonotype was counted between two and nine times. The genes are TRBV7-2 and TRBJ2-5; D tentatively reads TRBD1 or TRBD2 (5 bases each). The CDR3 loop spans 13 amino acids. The ends were cut back, 10 bases at V and 4 bases at J, with 16 bases in the middle. Looked up from germline, CDR1 is SGHTA and CDR2 is FQGNSA. The CDR3 DNA reads as TGTGCCACCAGGGCCCCGGCGGGAGAGACCCAGTACTTC. Protein sequence: CATRAPAGETQYF. The whole variable domain, remainder taken from reference TRBV7-2 and TRBJ2-5, is GAGVSQSPSNKVTEKGKDVELRCDPISGHTALYWYRQSLGQGLEFLIYFQGNSAPDKSGLPSDRFSAERTGGSVSTLTIQRTQQEDSAVYLCATRAPAGETQYFGPGTRLLVL.

V is TRBV20-1 and J is TRBJ2-7; D unclear. Germline-derived CDR1 and CDR2 are DFQATT and SNEGSKA (reference sequence). Trimming shortened V by 5 bases and J by 1 base, and 12 bases separated the two germline ends. CDR3 size: 13 residues. The DNA for the CDR3 is TGCAGTGCTTCACGCGGCCTTTCCTACGAGCAGTACTTC. Its translation: CSASRGLSYEQYF.

The chain employs TRBV6-5 and TRBJ2-3; 10 bases fit TRBD2. CDR1 is MNHEY and CDR2 is SVGAGI in the germline V gene. J gave up 2 bases and V 0 bases, and 5 bases lay outside the gene matches. The CDR3 is 17 residues long. The CDR3 protein is CASSYSGLATFTDTQYF. The DNA of the CDR3 is TGTGCCAGCAGTTACTCGGGACTAGCGACCTTCACAGATACGCAGTATTTT.

The V and J genes are TRBV20-1 and TRBJ2-1, with 11 bases lining up with TRBD2. Near its end, the DNA agrees better with TRBJ2-7, so the J call may be wrong. The CDR3 is 16 residues long. Germline V CDR1 and CDR2: DFQATT, SNEGSKA (reference sequence). CDR3 DNA sequence: TGCAGTGCTAGAGTCTTGACTAGCGGGGAGTACAATGAGCAGTACTTC. It yields the protein CSARVLTSGEYNEQYF.

The rearrangement uses TRBV10-3 and TRBJ1-2; TRBD1 agrees at 7 bases. CDR3 length: 13 residues. Trimming removed 8 bases from V and 4 bases from J; junction bases left unmatched: 7. CDR1 and CDR2 (germline): ENHRY, SYGVKD. The CDR3 loop reads CAIGGGSGYGYTF. DNA for the CDR3: TGTGCCATCGGAGGGGGCTCAGGCTATGGCTACACCTTC.

This clonotype qualifies as medium-sized. The chain carries TRBV20-1 and TRBJ2-7; either TRBD1 or TRBD2 may fit D (5 bases each). The CDR3 is 14 amino acids. Germline V gene sequence: CDR1 DFQATT, CDR2 SNEGSKA (reference sequence). With 0 bases removed from V and 6 bases from J, the gap between germline ends came to 15 bases. The CDR3 DNA reads TGCAGTGCTAGAGATGGGGGTGGGGGAACCGAGCAGTACTTC. Protein sequence: CSARDGGGGTEQYF.

This clonotype has just a few counts. J is TRBJ2-3 and V is TRBV10-2, with D uncertain. The CDR3 covers 16 residues. Germline V lookup: CDR1 WSHSY, CDR2 SAAADI. The ends were cut back, 0 bases at V and 2 bases at J, with 12 bases in the middle. CDR3 sequence: CASSESWLHATDTQYF. In DNA form, the CDR3 reads TGCGCCAGCAGTGAGTCTTGGCTTCATGCCACAGATACGCAGTATTTT.